This TCR beta chain emerged from a study of CD8 T cells in Susac syndrome. Random hexamers were used to reverse transcribe the RNA input (about 0.5 to 1 ug). By means of immunoSEQ multiplex PCR, TCR beta CDR3 spanning 54 Vbeta and 13 Jbeta underwent amplification. Each CDR3 protein is one row after TCRdb ran MiXCR on the immunoSEQ multiplex PCR reads. The table shows roughly 330,000 distinct CDR3 sequences, with just over 90% occurring only once. V shed 0 bases, J shed 6 bases, and the junction held 14 bases outside the gene matches. CDR1 and CDR2 from the germline V gene are MGHRA and YSYEKL. The CDR3 is 17 residues long. From blood CD8+ and CD4+ T cells, TCR beta sequences were generated. TEMRA cells were enriched by FACS, and CD4+ and CD8+ T cells were negatively isolated.

The source of this sequence is a human donor with multiple sclerosis. The V and J genes are TRBV4-1 and TRBJ2-7; 7 bases are shared with TRBD1. Sequencing was done on a sample of CD4+ T cells from PBMCs. The CDR3: CASSQDWPRQGWSEQYF. Here the CDR3 DNA reads TGCGCCAGCAGCCAAGATTGGCCCCGACAGGGATGGAGCGAGCAGTACTTC.